This T cell receptor (beta chain) was profiled in a study of shared clonotypes between healthy human individuals. Across the study: CD8 memory received one plate per donor, CD8 naive two, CD4 memory three and CD4 naive three.

This CDR3 is built from 14 residues. V lost 5 bases to trimming and J lost 4 bases; unmatched junction nucleotides: 7. Germline V gives CDR1 SGHAT, CDR2 FQNNGV. Naive CD8 cells lacked CD45RO, underwent positive selection for CCR7 and left out terminally differentiated effector memory CD45RA+ cells. Within Nashville, Tennessee resided all donors, each a Caucasian adult. This table comes from immunoSEQ multiplex PCR, and its TCRdb copy is limited to in-frame clones, with some not included. Among about 2.2 million clones, roughly 93% were seen once, and the ten largest hold roughly 1.7%. The rearrangement uses TRBV11-2 and TRBJ2-5, with 7 bases identical to TRBD2. The receptor was derived from a man younger than 30 in good health. Some clones in this sample may be carry-over from other donors' samples. The sequenced sample consisted of naive CD8+ T cells from PBMCs. The CDR3 nucleotides are TGTGCCAGCAGCCCGGGGGGTAGAGGAGAGACCCAGTACTTC. This sequence encodes CASSPGGRGETQYF.